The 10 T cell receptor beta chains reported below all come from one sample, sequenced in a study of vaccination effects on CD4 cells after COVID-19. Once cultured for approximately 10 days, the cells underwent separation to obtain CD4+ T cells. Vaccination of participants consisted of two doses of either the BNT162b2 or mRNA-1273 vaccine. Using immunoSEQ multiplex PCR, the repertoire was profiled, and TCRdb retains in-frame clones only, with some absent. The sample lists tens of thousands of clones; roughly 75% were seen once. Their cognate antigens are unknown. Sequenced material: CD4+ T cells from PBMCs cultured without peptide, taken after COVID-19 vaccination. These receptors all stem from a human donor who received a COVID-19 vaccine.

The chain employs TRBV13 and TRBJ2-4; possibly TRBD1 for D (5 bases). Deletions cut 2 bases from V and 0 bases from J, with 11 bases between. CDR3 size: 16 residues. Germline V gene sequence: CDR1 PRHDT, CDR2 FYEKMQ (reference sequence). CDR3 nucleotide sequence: TGTGCCAGCAGCTTAAAGGGGTTATTAGCCAAAAACATTCAGTACTTC. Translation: CASSLKGLLAKNIQYF.

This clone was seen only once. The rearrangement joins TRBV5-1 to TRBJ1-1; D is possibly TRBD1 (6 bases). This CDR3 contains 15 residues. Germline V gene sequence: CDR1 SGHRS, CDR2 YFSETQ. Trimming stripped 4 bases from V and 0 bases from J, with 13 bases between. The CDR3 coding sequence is TGCGCCAGCAGCCCATCCGGGACACTGAACACTGAAGCTTTCTTT. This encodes CASSPSGTLNTEAFF.

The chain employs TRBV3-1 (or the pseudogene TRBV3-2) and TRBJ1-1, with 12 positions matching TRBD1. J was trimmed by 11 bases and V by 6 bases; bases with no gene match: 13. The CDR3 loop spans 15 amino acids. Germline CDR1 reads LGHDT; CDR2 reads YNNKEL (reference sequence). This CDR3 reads CASRPGTGGAGVAFF. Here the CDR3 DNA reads TGTGCCAGCAGGCCCGGGACAGGGGGCGCGGGGGTCGCTTTCTTT.

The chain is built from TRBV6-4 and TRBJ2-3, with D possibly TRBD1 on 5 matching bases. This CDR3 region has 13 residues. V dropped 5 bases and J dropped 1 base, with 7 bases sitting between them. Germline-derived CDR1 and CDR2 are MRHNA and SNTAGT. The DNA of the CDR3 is TGTGCCAGCAGTATACAGGGCACAGATACGCAGTATTTT. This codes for CASSIQGTDTQYF.

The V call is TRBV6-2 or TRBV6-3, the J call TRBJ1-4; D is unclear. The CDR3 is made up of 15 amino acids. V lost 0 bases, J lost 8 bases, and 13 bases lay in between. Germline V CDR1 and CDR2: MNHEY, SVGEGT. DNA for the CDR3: TGTGCCAGCAGTTACTCGCCGCAACTCTGGGAAAAACTGTTTTTT. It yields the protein CASSYSPQLWEKLFF.

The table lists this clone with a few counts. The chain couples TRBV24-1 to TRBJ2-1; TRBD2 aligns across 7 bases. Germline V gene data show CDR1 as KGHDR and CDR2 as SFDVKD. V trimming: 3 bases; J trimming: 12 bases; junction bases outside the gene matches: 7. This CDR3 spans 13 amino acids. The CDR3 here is CATSDGGVGGQFF. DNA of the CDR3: TGTGCCACCAGTGATGGGGGGGTGGGAGGGCAGTTCTTC.

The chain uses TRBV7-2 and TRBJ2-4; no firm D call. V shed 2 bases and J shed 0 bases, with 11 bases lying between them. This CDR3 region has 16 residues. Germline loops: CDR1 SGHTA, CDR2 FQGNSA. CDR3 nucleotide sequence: TGTGCCAGCAGCTTATTGATTGGTCTAGCCAAAAACATTCAGTACTTC. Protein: CASSLLIGLAKNIQYF.

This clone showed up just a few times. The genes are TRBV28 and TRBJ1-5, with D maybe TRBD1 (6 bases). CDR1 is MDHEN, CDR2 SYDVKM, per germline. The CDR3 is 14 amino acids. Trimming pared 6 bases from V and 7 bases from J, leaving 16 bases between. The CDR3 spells CASSRPGEGQPQHF. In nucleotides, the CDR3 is TGTGCCAGCAGCAGACCAGGGGAGGGACAGCCCCAGCATTTT. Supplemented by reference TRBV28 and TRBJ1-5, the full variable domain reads DVKVTQSSRYLVKRTGEKVFLECVQDMDHENMFWYRQDPGLGLRLIYFSYDVKMKEKGDIPEGYSVSREKKERFSLILESASTNQTSMYLCASSRPGEGQPQHFGDGTRLSIL.

The CDR3 sequence is CASSLRLAGGVGELFF. As DNA, the CDR3 is TGTGCCAGCAGCCTGAGACTAGCGGGGGGTGTCGGGGAGCTGTTTTTT. This chain uses TRBV7-2 with TRBJ2-2, with 13 bases lining up with TRBD2. The trim removed 5 bases at V and 7 bases at J, leaving 7 bases unmatched. Germline loops: CDR1 SGHTA, CDR2 FQGNSA. CDR3 length equals 16 residues.

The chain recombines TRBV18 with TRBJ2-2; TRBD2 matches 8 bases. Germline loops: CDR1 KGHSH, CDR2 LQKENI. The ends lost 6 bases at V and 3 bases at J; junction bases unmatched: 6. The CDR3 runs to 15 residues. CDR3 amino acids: CASSSGLAHTGELFF. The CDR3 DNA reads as TGTGCCAGCTCGTCCGGACTAGCCCACACCGGGGAGCTGTTTTTT.